This passage covers 16 T cell receptor beta chains from one sample sequenced in a study of cytotoxic CD8 clonotypes in ibrutinib-treated CLL (dated by TCRdb to 2020 to 2022). Libraries were made using the immunoSEQ multiplex PCR assay. TCRdb took over this immuneACCESS table, retaining in-frame rearrangements with V and J assigned. Such tables are incomplete; in checked studies, under half of the missing clones stem from an unresolved V gene, and the remainder is unexplained. In this sample the table shows about 200,000 clones, around 70% of which occur a single time. The top ten clones comprise about an eighth of the sample. The time point label for this specimen denotes: roughly 23 months on ibrutinib. Sequencing was performed on PBMCs, taken after 24 months of ibrutinib treatment. The receptors here all came from a human donor with chronic lymphocytic leukemia.

CDR3 sequence: CASSVGVADVYEQYF. The CDR3 nucleotides are TGTGCCAGCAGCGTAGGGGTAGCGGACGTATACGAGCAGTACTTC. The J gene is TRBJ2-7, the V gene TRBV9; D possibly corresponds to TRBD2 (6 bases). V was cut by 0 bases and J by 4 bases, with 14 bases left in between. Per germline, CDR1 SGDLS and CDR2 YYNGEE. This CDR3 is 15 amino acids long.

The CDR3 sequence is CAISPGGYEQYF. CDR3 nucleotides: TGTGCCATCAGTCCAGGGGGGTACGAGCAGTACTTC. The chain carries TRBV10-3 and TRBJ2-7; maybe TRBD1 (7 bases). V shed 5 bases and J shed 4 bases, with 9 bases lying between them. The CDR3 extends over 12 amino acids. Per the germline V gene, CDR1 is ENHRY and CDR2 is SYGVKD.

The chain uses TRBV5-1 and TRBJ2-1; the D gene is possibly TRBD1 (6 bases). V was trimmed by 6 bases and J by 2 bases, leaving 15 bases between them. The germline gives CDR1 SGHRS, CDR2 YFSETQ. CDR3 length: 15 amino acids. The chain's CDR3 is CASTLGTQTYNEQFF. For the CDR3, the DNA is TGCGCCAGCACGCTCGGGACACAAACCTACAATGAGCAGTTCTTC. Complete variable domain (other parts from reference TRBV5-1 and TRBJ2-1): KAGVTQTPRYLIKTRGQQVTLSCSPISGHRSVSWYQQTPGQGLQFLFEYFSETQRNKGNFPGRFSGRQFSNSRSEMNVSTLELGDSALYLCASTLGTQTYNEQFFGPGTRLTVL.

The chain uses TRBV5-5 and TRBJ2-7, with 8 bases matching TRBD2. CDR3 size: 15 residues. Per the germline V gene, CDR1 is SGHKS and CDR2 is YYEKEE (reference sequence). Trimming cost V 4 bases and J 0 bases; bases outside gene matches: 6. This CDR3 is CASSPLSGSSYEQYF. CDR3 nucleotides: TGTGCCAGCAGCCCCTTAAGCGGGAGCTCCTACGAGCAGTACTTC.

The chain uses TRBV12-2 and TRBJ2-7; TRBD1 was called by the table and not checked on the DNA. TRBV12-2 is an annotated pseudogene. The CDR3 is 14 residues long. The CDR3 is CASRFPTDTLEQYF. The CDR3, as DNA: TGTGCAAGTCGCTTCCCAACCGACACCCTCGAGCAGTACTTC.

The chain carries TRBV10-3 and TRBJ1-4, with TRBD1 as a possible D gene (6 bases). Germline V lookup: CDR1 ENHRY, CDR2 SYGVKD. The CDR3 contains 13 residues. V was cut by 10 bases and J by 4 bases, with 13 bases left in between. The CDR3 protein is CATAQGINEKLFF. The CDR3 nucleotides read TGTGCCACGGCACAGGGAATTAATGAAAAACTGTTTTTT.

This chain connects TRBV5-4 to TRBJ2-7; a weak D match, TRBD2 (6 bases). The CDR3 consists of 15 residues. Germline assignment: CDR1 SGHNT and CDR2 YYREEE (reference sequence). V was trimmed by 0 bases and J by 3 bases, leaving 13 bases between them. The CDR3 sequence is CASSLDVRAGYEQYF. In DNA form, the CDR3 reads TGTGCCAGCAGCTTGGATGTACGAGCGGGCTACGAGCAGTACTTC.

V is TRBV5-6 and J is TRBJ2-1; 8 bases fit TRBD2. Per the germline V gene, CDR1 is SGHDT and CDR2 is YYEEEE. The CDR3 loop spans 15 amino acids. J gave up 2 bases and V 1 base, and 2 bases lay outside the gene matches. The CDR3 nucleotides are TGTGCCAGCAGCTTGAGTAGCGGGACCTACAATGAGCAGTTCTTC. Translating it yields CASSLSSGTYNEQFF.

The sample holds one count of this clone. The CDR3 protein is CAISEGDSHNQPQHF. CDR3 DNA: TGTGCCATCAGTGAAGGAGACAGCCACAATCAGCCCCAGCATTTT. The rearrangement joins TRBV10-3 to TRBJ1-5, with D perhaps TRBD1 (5 bases). The CDR3 sequence is 15 residues long. CDR1 is ENHRY and CDR2 is SYGVKD in the germline V gene. V gave up 3 bases and J gave up 3 bases, with 12 bases separating them.

The CDR3 protein is CASRQGLEQYF. The DNA for the CDR3 is TGTGCCAGCAGGCAGGGGTTAGAGCAGTACTTC. V is TRBV6-5 and J is TRBJ2-7; tentatively, D is TRBD1 (6 bases). This CDR3 is 11 amino acids long. Germline CDR1 reads MNHEY; CDR2 reads SVGAGI. V was shortened by 6 bases and J by 7 bases, with 10 bases between the two germline ends.

This sequence joins TRBV29-1 and TRBJ2-7; 7 bases line up with TRBD2. The CDR3 extends over 17 amino acids. CDR1 and CDR2 (germline): SQVTM, ANQGSEA. V lost 0 bases, J lost 3 bases, and 14 bases stayed unmatched. CDR3 nucleotides: TGCAGCGTTGAAGATCTTCGCCCGGGAGGTACCAGCTACGAGCAGTACTTC. It specifies CSVEDLRPGGTSYEQYF.

The rearrangement links TRBV5-1 to TRBJ2-5; 11 nucleotides match TRBD1. Germline V gene sequence: CDR1 SGHRS, CDR2 YFSETQ. The CDR3 runs 18 residues. V dropped 0 bases and J dropped 2; count of bases not matched to a gene: 9. CDR3 amino acids: CASSLALGQGAFQETQYF. The CDR3 bases are TGCGCCAGCAGCTTGGCCCTTGGACAGGGGGCATTTCAAGAGACCCAGTACTTC.

The chain employs TRBV5-1 and TRBJ2-5, with D perhaps TRBD1 or TRBD2 (5 bases each). CDR1 and CDR2 from the germline V gene are SGHRS and YFSETQ. The V gene lost 0 bases and the J gene lost 5 bases, with 8 bases spanning the gap. CDR3 length equals 13 residues. DNA for the CDR3: TGCGCCAGCAGCTTGGGGGGGAGTGAGACCCAGTACTTC. It codes for CASSLGGSETQYF.

This chain connects TRBV5-1 to TRBJ2-5; TRBD1 matches at 7 bases. V was pared by 7 bases and J by 3 bases, with 6 bases of the junction left unmatched. Germline CDR1 reads SGHRS; CDR2 reads YFSETQ. The CDR3 has 13 amino acids. CDR3 in DNA: TGCGCCAGCGAAGACAGGGTGGAAGAGACCCAGTACTTC. It codes for CASEDRVEETQYF.

This clone was detected a few times. The chain joins TRBV9 to TRBJ2-1; 13 bases agree with TRBD2. Germline CDR1 SGDLS, CDR2 YYNGEE. The CDR3 runs 16 residues. V shed 4 bases and J 13 bases; nucleotides not matched to a gene: 14. The CDR3 DNA reads as TGTGCCAGCAGCCCAACCGGGACTAGCGGGATGCCCCCTCAGTTCTTC. Translation: CASSPTGTSGMPPQFF.

The chain couples TRBV27 to TRBJ2-7; weak D call: TRBD1 (5 bases). This CDR3 is 15 amino acids long. The germline V gene encodes CDR1 MNHEY and CDR2 SMNVEV (reference sequence). V lost 3 bases, J lost 0 bases, and 12 bases lay in between. The CDR3 loop reads CASSLGQPFSYEQYF. The CDR3 DNA reads as TGTGCCAGCAGTTTGGGGCAGCCTTTCTCCTACGAGCAGTACTTC.